The present entry profiles one T cell receptor (beta chain) with its context. The data stem from a study of blood T cell repertoires in COVID-19. Study-level information: Both acute and convalescent COVID-19 samples were obtained from the United States, Italy and Spain.

The V gene's germline CDR1 is MDHEN and CDR2 SYDVKM. The CDR3 is 13 amino acids. J lost 3 bases, V lost 2 bases, and 0 bases had no gene match. The authors' processing: For nucleated cells, counts were estimated from reference gene primer amplification. TCRdb's copy holds only in-frame clones and misses some; the assay was immunoSEQ multiplex PCR. D and trimming come from the DNA, and the V and J calls and clone size come from that table. The table lists 250,000 to 300,000 clones, approximately 88% of them singletons. The sequence was obtained from a man aged 50 to 59 with acute or convalescent COVID-19. Sequenced sample: peripheral blood. The chain couples TRBV28 to TRBJ2-5; 7 bases match TRBD2. The CDR3 nucleotides are TGTGCCAGCAGTTTAACTAGCGAAGAGACCCAGTACTTC. It is translated as CASSLTSEETQYF.